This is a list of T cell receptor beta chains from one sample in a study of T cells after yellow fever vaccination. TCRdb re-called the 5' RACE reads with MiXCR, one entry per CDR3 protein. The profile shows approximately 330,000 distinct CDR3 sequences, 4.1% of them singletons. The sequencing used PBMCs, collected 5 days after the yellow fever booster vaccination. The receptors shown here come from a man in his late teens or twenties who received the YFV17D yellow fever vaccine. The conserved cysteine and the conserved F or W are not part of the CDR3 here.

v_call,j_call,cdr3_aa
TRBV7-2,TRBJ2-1,ASSGRYNEQF
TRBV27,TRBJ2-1,ASSYRQTYNEQF
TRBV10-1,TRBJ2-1,ASSEGLAGGKRYNEQF
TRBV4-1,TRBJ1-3,ASSQDVASGNTIY
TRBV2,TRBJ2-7,ASGTSDYEQY
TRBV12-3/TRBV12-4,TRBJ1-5,ASSRDSSGPQH
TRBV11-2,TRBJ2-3,ASSPPWADTQY
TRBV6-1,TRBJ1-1,ASSGQLNTEAF
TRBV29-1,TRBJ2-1,SAEGQTPEQF
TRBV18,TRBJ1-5,ASSAGENQPQH
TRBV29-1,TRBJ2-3,SGTSGGITDTQY
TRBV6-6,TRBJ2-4,ASSYGGAKNIQY
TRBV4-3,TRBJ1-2,ASSQYHGYGYT
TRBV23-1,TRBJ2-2,ASSQASGQGFYTGELF
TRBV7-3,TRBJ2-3,ASSKGITGEDTQY
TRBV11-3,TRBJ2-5,ASSLAGQGQETQY
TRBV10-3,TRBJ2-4,AISESSGYIQY